The 32 T cell receptor beta chains presented below share a single source sample, sequenced in a study of Tregs in tolerant kidney transplant recipients (dated by TCRdb to between 2017 and 2020). Library preparation employed the immunoSEQ multiplex PCR assay. TCRdb obtained this table from immuneACCESS and retained in-frame rearrangements with V and J assigned. These tables miss some clones; where compared with another copy, unresolved V genes account for less than half of the shortfall, and the remainder is unexplained. The table of this sample itemizes roughly 48,000 clones. Roughly 0.8% of the sample comes from the top ten. In light of the paper, this sample's time point label describes: blood sample drawn before combined kidney and bone marrow transplant. The sample was CD4+ T cells from blood, taken before the transplant. These receptors were obtained from a human donor who received a combined kidney and bone marrow transplant.

Of note for this clone: The read terminates 3 residues before the CDR3 end, so the remaining end is supplied by the germline J gene. The chain employs TRBV20-1 and TRBJ2-1; D might be TRBD2 (6 bases). The V gene lost 0 bases and the J gene lost 6 bases, with 18 bases spanning the gap. Germline-derived CDR1 and CDR2 are DFQATT and SNEGSKA (reference sequence). CDR3 size: 16 residues. The CDR3 loop is CSARDPRVADFNEQFF. The DNA read from the CDR3 is TGCAGTGCTAGAGATCCCCGGGTAGCGGATTTCAATGAG.

As for this clone: The read ends 3 residues early relative to the CDR3; the germline J gene fills the gap. V gene TRBV6-4 combines with J gene TRBJ2-2; 7 bases agree with TRBD2. The trim removed 7 bases at V and 1 base at J, leaving 3 bases unmatched. Per the germline V gene, CDR1 is MRHNA and CDR2 is SNTAGT. CDR3 length equals 14 residues. Partial CDR3 DNA: TGTGCCAGCAAGCTAGCGGAGAACACCGGGGAG. It yields the protein CASKLAENTGE. The complete CDR3 protein is CASKLAENTGELFF.

Points on this clone: Read sequence stops 3 residues before the CDR3 end, and the germline J gene provides the missing end. This chain links TRBV19 with TRBJ1-4; D gene uncertain. The CDR3 loop spans 14 amino acids. Germline CDR1 is LNHDA and CDR2 is SQIVND (reference sequence). V dropped 3 bases and J dropped 3 bases, with 8 bases sitting between them. CDR3 protein: CASSIGVPNEKLFF. CDR3 DNA (partial): TGTGCCAGTAGTATCGGGGTACCTAATGAAAAA. Using reference TRBV19 and TRBJ1-4 for the parts outside the CDR3, the full variable domain is DGGITQSPKYLFRKEGQNVTLSCEQNLNHDAMYWYRQDPGQGLRLIYYSQIVNDFQKGDIAEGYSVSREKKESFPLTVTSAQKNPTAFYLCASSIGVPNEKLFFGSGTQLSVL.

Of note for this clone: The read gets to within 3 residues of the CDR3 end, and the germline J gene fills in the rest. V usage is TRBV5-4 and J usage is TRBJ2-7; the match to TRBD2 covers 10 bases. J lost 3 bases, V lost 1 base, and 4 bases had no gene match. CDR1 SGHNT and CDR2 YYREEE come from the germline V gene (reference sequence). The CDR3 has 15 residues. The CDR3 region is CASSLTLAGVYEQYF. The CDR3 bases that were read are TGTGCCAGCAGCTTGACCCTAGCGGGAGTCTACGAG.

Turning to this clone: The read halts 3 residues ahead of the CDR3 end, with the missing end drawn from the germline J gene. J is TRBJ2-6 and V is TRBV19; D is unresolved. The V gene lost 3 bases and the J gene lost 0 bases, with 12 bases spanning the gap. CDR1 is LNHDA and CDR2 is SQIVND in the germline V gene (reference sequence). This CDR3 region has 17 residues. CDR3 loop: CASSMSLLFSGANVLTF. The CDR3 DNA, read in part, is TGTGCCAGTAGTATGTCTCTACTTTTCTCTGGGGCCAACGTC. Full variable domain (outside the CDR3, taken from reference TRBV19 and TRBJ2-6): DGGITQSPKYLFRKEGQNVTLSCEQNLNHDAMYWYRQDPGQGLRLIYYSQIVNDFQKGDIAEGYSVSREKKESFPLTVTSAQKNPTAFYLCASSMSLLFSGANVLTFGAGSRLTVL.

Points on this clone: A junction boundary mismatches the germline segment, possibly from a read error. The sequenced fragment ends 3 residues before the CDR3 boundary, so the rest is inferred from the germline J gene. This sequence joins TRBV4-2 and TRBJ1-1; 7 nucleotides align to TRBD1. CDR3 size: 15 residues. CDR1 and CDR2 (germline): LGHNA, YNFKEQ. Incomplete CDR3 DNA: TGCGCCCGAGGGACCGGACAGGTGACCTCCACTGAA. Translating gives CARGTGQVTSTE. The whole CDR3 sequence is CARGTGQVTSTEAFF.

Details on this clone: The read stops 3 residues short of the end of the CDR3; the missing end is completed from the germline J gene. V gene TRBV19 combines with J gene TRBJ2-2; TRBD2 agrees at 7 bases. The CDR3 is 15 residues long. CDR1 LNHDA and CDR2 SQIVND come from the germline V gene (reference sequence). Losses at the gene ends were 6 bases for V and 2 bases for J; bases not matched to a gene: 6. CDR3: CASRGTTDNTGELFF. The CDR3 DNA, read in part, is TGTGCCAGTAGGGGGACTACGGATAACACCGGGGAG.

With respect to this clone: The CDR3 is cut off 3 residues early in the read; its end comes from the germline J gene. The J gene is TRBJ2-2, the V gene TRBV6-2 or TRBV6-3, with 14 bases identical to TRBD2. This CDR3 is built from 17 residues. Trimming cost V 3 bases and J 5 bases; bases outside gene matches: 5. The germline V gene encodes CDR1 MNHEY and CDR2 SVGEGT. The CDR3 region is CASSYPGLAGGTGELFF. Partial CDR3 DNA: TGTGCCAGCAGTTATCCCGGACTAGCGGGAGGTACCGGGGAG.

Worth noting for this clone: The CDR3 end falls 3 residues outside the read, so it is completed with the germline J gene. This chain uses TRBV18 with TRBJ2-2, with D possibly TRBD1 on 6 matching bases. The CDR3 runs 14 residues. Germline V gene lookup returns CDR1 KGHSH and CDR2 LQKENI. V gave up 3 bases and J gave up 7 bases, with 12 bases separating them. CDR3 bases read: TGTGCCAGCTCACCGCCAGGGGTAAACGGGGAG. Translated: CASSPPGVNGE. The entire CDR3 reads CASSPPGVNGELFF.

Comment on this clone: The read terminates 3 residues before the CDR3 end, so the remaining end is supplied by the germline J gene. The chain uses TRBV11-2 and TRBJ2-5, with D possibly TRBD2 on 5 matching bases. The V and J ends lost 1 base and 5 bases respectively, with 8 bases between them. This CDR3 contains 13 residues. Looked up from germline, CDR1 is SGHAT and CDR2 is FQNNGV. The covered CDR3 bases are TGTGCCAGCAGCTTAGTTTCTAGCGAGACC. Translated, it gives CASSLVSSET. The whole CDR3 sequence reads CASSLVSSETQYF.

As concerns this clone: The read terminates 3 residues ahead of where the CDR3 ends, so the germline J gene completes it. The rearrangement links TRBV2 to TRBJ1-1; possible D gene TRBD1, 6 bases. This CDR3 contains 13 residues. CDR1 is SNHLY and CDR2 is FYNNEI in the germline V gene. CDR3: CASSGRQEGQAFF. CDR3 DNA (partial): TGTGCCAGCAGTGGACGACAGGAAGGGCAA.

Details on this clone: The sequenced fragment ends 3 residues before the CDR3 boundary, so the rest is inferred from the germline J gene. This rearrangement joins TRBV7-6 to TRBJ1-2; D possibly corresponds to TRBD1 (6 bases). Germline CDR1 and CDR2: SGHVS and FNYEAQ. The length of the CDR3 is 14 residues. The CDR3: CASSAAGGGWGYTF. The covered CDR3 bases are TGTGCCAGCAGCGCGGCGGGAGGGGGATGGGGC.

As to this clone: The read stops 3 residues short of the end of the CDR3; the missing end is completed from the germline J gene. V and J are TRBV29-1 and TRBJ2-5, with D perhaps matching TRBD1 (6 bases). The germline V gene has CDR1 SQVTM and CDR2 ANQGSEA. Trimming removed 6 bases from V and 5 bases from J, with 13 bases in between. The CDR3 covers 12 residues. CDR3 sequence: CSVRTVGETQYF. Incomplete CDR3 DNA: TGCAGCGTAAGGACAGTGGGGGAGACC.

About this clone itself: From the germline J gene comes the end of the CDR3, since the read stops 3 residues before it. V usage is TRBV11-2 and J usage is TRBJ1-4; maybe TRBD1 (6 bases). CDR3 size: 15 residues. Trimming left V 4 bases short and J 5 bases short, with 14 bases between. CDR1 is SGHAT, CDR2 FQNNGV, per germline. The part of the CDR3 DNA that was read is TGTGCCAGCAGCTCCTCGGACAGAAAGAATGAAAAA. Its translation is CASSSSDRKNEK. In full, the CDR3 is CASSSSDRKNEKLFF.

For this clone: Read coverage stops 3 residues before the CDR3 terminus; the germline J gene supplies the remainder. This sequence joins TRBV19 and TRBJ2-1, with D possibly being TRBD1 (5 bases). V lost 4 bases and J 3 bases, leaving 7 bases between the germline ends. Germline CDR1 is LNHDA and CDR2 is SQIVND (reference sequence). CDR3 length: 13 amino acids. CDR3 residues: CASSRQRYNEQFF. CDR3 DNA (partial): TGTGCCAGTAGTAGACAGCGCTACAATGAG.

Incomplete CDR3 DNA: TGTGCCAGCAGCTTCTCTAGCGGCAGCACAGATACG. Protein sequence: CASSFSSGSTDT. The full CDR3 sequence reads CASSFSSGSTDTQYF. This chain uses TRBV7-2 with TRBJ2-3; 7 nucleotides match TRBD2. Sequencing ends 3 residues short of the CDR3 end; the germline J gene provides the rest. V lost 3 bases and J lost 0; bases outside the gene matches: 3. The germline CDR1 and CDR2 sequences are SGHTA and FQGNSA. The CDR3 totals 15 residues.

With respect to this clone: The CDR3 end is not reached by the read, which stops 3 residues before it; the germline J gene fills it in. J is TRBJ2-2 and V is TRBV20-1; 7 positions match TRBD1. The V and J ends lost 4 bases and 4 bases, in that order; junction bases with no gene match: 12. CDR1 is DFQATT and CDR2 is SNEGSKA in the germline V gene (reference sequence). The CDR3 loop spans 16 amino acids. The CDR3 DNA, read in part, is TGCAGTGCTAATATGCCAACAGGGGTCGCCACCGGGGAG. This codes for CSANMPTGVATGE. Given in full, the CDR3 is CSANMPTGVATGELFF.

A word on this clone: The read ends 3 residues before the CDR3 terminus; that terminus is restored from the germline J gene. The chain uses TRBV5-6 and TRBJ1-4, with TRBD1 matching over 8 bases. Germline lookup yields CDR1 SGHDT and CDR2 YYEEEE. The junction had 0 bases not matched to a gene; V was cut back by 0 bases and J by 2 bases. The CDR3 totals 15 residues. Incomplete CDR3 DNA: TGTGCCAGCAGCTTGGGACAGGGGACTAATGAAAAA. Encoded protein: CASSLGQGTNEK. The CDR3 reads in full as CASSLGQGTNEKLFF.

As regards this clone: Sequencing ends 3 residues short of the CDR3 end; the germline J gene provides the rest. The genes are TRBV19 and TRBJ2-3; no clear D. Germline V lookup: CDR1 LNHDA, CDR2 SQIVND (reference sequence). Trimming removed 0 bases at V and 5 bases at J, with 12 bases between. The CDR3 extends over 15 amino acids. The sequenced part of the CDR3 DNA is TGTGCCAGTAGTATAGATGGTGGCCCAAGAGATACG. This gives the protein CASSIDGGPRDT. The CDR3, in full, reads CASSIDGGPRDTQYF.

In the case of this clone: The read ends 3 residues before the CDR3 terminus; that terminus is restored from the germline J gene. This chain links TRBV11-1 with TRBJ2-1, with 8 bases fitting TRBD1. J was trimmed by 2 bases and V by 7 bases; bases with no gene match: 7. Germline CDR1 and CDR2: SGHAT and FQDESV (reference sequence). The CDR3 spans 15 residues. Partial CDR3 DNA: TGTGCCAGCATGCGACAGGGGTACCCCTACAATGAG. This encodes CASMRQGYPYNE. The entire CDR3 sequence reads CASMRQGYPYNEQFF.

Worth noting for this clone: The CDR3 extends 3 residues past the end of the read, so its final part is completed from the germline J gene. This chain uses TRBV18 with TRBJ2-4; D may be TRBD1 or TRBD2 (5 bases each). The CDR3 loop spans 15 amino acids. V was clipped by 3 bases and J by 3 bases, with 12 bases between them. Germline V gene data show CDR1 as KGHSH and CDR2 as LQKENI. The part of the CDR3 DNA that was read is TGTGCCAGCTCACCCCAGGGAGTAGGCAAAAACATT. Protein: CASSPQGVGKNI. The whole CDR3 region reads CASSPQGVGKNIQYF.

Points on this clone: The DNA ends 3 residues before the CDR3 does, and the rest of the CDR3 is filled in from the germline J gene. V and J are TRBV7-3 and TRBJ2-5, with 12 bases that match TRBD2. The V gene end was trimmed by 5 bases and the J gene end by 4 bases; junction bases not matched to a gene: 5. CDR1 and CDR2 from the germline V gene are SGHTA and FQGTGA. The CDR3 runs to 15 residues. The part of the CDR3 DNA that was read is TGTGCCAGCAGCCCCGGACTAGCGGGAAGAGAGACC. Translation gives CASSPGLAGRET. The complete CDR3 protein is CASSPGLAGRETQYF.

Remarks on this clone: The read gets to within 3 residues of the CDR3 end, and the germline J gene fills in the rest. The chain links TRBV18 to TRBJ2-7, with 7 bases fitting TRBD1. Germline V gives CDR1 KGHSH, CDR2 LQKENI. Trimming cost V 5 bases and J 3 bases; bases outside gene matches: 7. The CDR3 is made up of 14 amino acids. Incomplete CDR3 DNA: TGTGCCAGCTCATTGACCAGGGGGTTCTACGAG. Translated, it gives CASSLTRGFYE. The CDR3 as a whole reads CASSLTRGFYEQYF.

The sequenced CDR3 bases are TGCAGCCCGGAACTAGCGGGCACAGATACG. This sequence encodes CSPELAGTDT. The entire CDR3 reads CSPELAGTDTQYF. The rearrangement uses TRBV29-1 and TRBJ2-3, with 8 nucleotides matching TRBD2. The read is 3 residues too short to cover the CDR3 end, so that end is filled in from the germline J gene. The CDR3 consists of 13 residues. The V segment lost 8 bases and the J segment 1 base; nucleotides outside the gene matches: 5. Per the germline V gene, CDR1 is SQVTM and CDR2 is ANQGSEA.

CDR3 bases read: TGTGCCAGCTCACCTCGGGGTACCCCCAATCAGCCC. Translated: CASSPRGTPNQP. The full CDR3 is CASSPRGTPNQPQHF. This chain joins TRBV18 and TRBJ1-5; D is unresolved. The DNA ends 3 residues before the CDR3 does, and the rest of the CDR3 is filled in from the germline J gene. The CDR3 is 15 amino acids. Germline values: CDR1 KGHSH, CDR2 LQKENI. With 3 bases removed from V and 3 bases from J, the gap between germline ends came to 12 bases.

A word on this clone: The read stops 3 residues short of the end of the CDR3; the missing end is completed from the germline J gene. The chain has TRBV30 and TRBJ2-1; the D gene is possibly TRBD2 (5 bases). The germline CDR1 and CDR2 sequences are GTSNPN and SVGIG (reference sequence). There are 16 residues in the CDR3. The V and J ends lost 1 base and 1 base respectively, with 14 bases between them. The CDR3 DNA, read in part, is TGTGCCTGGAGTGCTACGAGCGGTTTATCCTACAATGAG. Amino acid sequence: CAWSATSGLSYNE. The complete CDR3 sequence is CAWSATSGLSYNEQFF.

Details on this clone: The read falls 3 residues short of the CDR3 end, and the missing part is taken from the germline J gene. The V call is TRBV20-1, the J call TRBJ2-5; 8 bases align to TRBD1. CDR1 DFQATT and CDR2 SNEGSKA come from the germline V gene (reference sequence). This CDR3 has 14 residues. V lost 6 bases to trimming and J lost 5 bases; unmatched junction nucleotides: 11. The CDR3 region is CSAGIGQGMETQYF. The part of the CDR3 DNA that was read is TGCAGTGCCGGAATCGGACAGGGTATGGAGACC.

Notes on this clone: With the read ending 3 residues before the CDR3 end, the germline J gene is used to fill in that end. The V gene is TRBV6-2 or TRBV6-3, the J gene TRBJ2-7, with a weak D call TRBD1 (6 bases). The germline V and J ends were trimmed by 6 bases and 3 bases, with 15 bases remaining between them. Germline lookup yields CDR1 MNHEY and CDR2 SVGEGT. The CDR3 runs 14 residues. Partial CDR3 DNA: TGTGCCAGCAGCCAGACCACAGGGATCTACGAG. Its translation: CASSQTTGIYE. The complete CDR3 protein is CASSQTTGIYEQYF.

A word on this clone: The read stops 3 residues short of the end of the CDR3; the missing end is completed from the germline J gene. This chain links TRBV6-2 or TRBV6-3 with TRBJ2-5; 8 bases are a match to TRBD2. This CDR3 has 15 amino acids. Germline V gives CDR1 MNHEY, CDR2 SVGEGT. V dropped 8 bases and J dropped 5; count of bases not matched to a gene: 13. The part of the CDR3 DNA that was read is TGTGCCAGCGGCGGACCCGGGGGGGCCCGGGAGACC. Translated: CASGGPGGARET. The full CDR3 protein reads CASGGPGGARETQYF.

Its frequency marks this clone as medium-sized. With the read ending 3 residues before the CDR3 end, the germline J gene is used to fill in that end. The V and J genes are TRBV20-1 and TRBJ1-1; 8 bases align to TRBD1. The CDR3 totals 14 residues. CDR1 and CDR2 (germline): DFQATT, SNEGSKA (reference sequence). V shed 0 bases and J 7 bases; nucleotides not matched to a gene: 7. CDR3 DNA, as far as it was read: TGCAGTGCTAGAGATCGGACAGGGTTCCGTGAA. Protein product: CSARDRTGFRE. The full CDR3 sequence reads CSARDRTGFREAFF.

With regard to this clone: The CDR3 end lies 3 residues beyond the end of the read and is filled in from the germline J gene. This chain connects TRBV5-1 to TRBJ2-3, with 9 bases identical to TRBD1. CDR1 SGHRS and CDR2 YFSETQ come from the germline V gene. The CDR3 loop spans 15 amino acids. The V gene end was trimmed by 4 bases and the J gene end by 3 bases; junction bases not matched to a gene: 6. The DNA read from the CDR3 is TGCGCCAGCAGCCTAGGGGACAGGGTTACAGATACG. Translated: CASSLGDRVTDT. The CDR3 in its entirety is CASSLGDRVTDTQYF.

Regarding this clone: Sequencing ends 3 residues short of the CDR3 end; the germline J gene provides the rest. The chain combines TRBV20-1 with TRBJ2-7, with 12 bases aligning to TRBD2. V was pared by 3 bases and J by 3 bases, with 6 bases of the junction left unmatched. Per the germline V gene, CDR1 is DFQATT and CDR2 is SNEGSKA (reference sequence). This CDR3 contains 15 residues. The CDR3 loop is CSASRLAGESYEQYF. Incomplete CDR3 DNA: TGCAGTGCTAGTCGACTAGCGGGAGAAAGCTACGAG.